This T cell receptor beta chain derives from a study of radiotherapy plus CTLA-4 blockade in lung cancer. Across the whole study: Disease control was seen in 30% to 35% of patients, objective responses in about 18%. Study observations and caveats: Interferon-beta and early blood T cell clone dynamics reportedly predicted response best. Peripheral blood showed expansion of tumor-derived TCR clones after radiotherapy and ipilimumab.

Generated by immunoSEQ multiplex PCR, the TCRdb table keeps only in-frame clones and is missing some. The sample shows approximately 40,000 clones, 60% to 80% of them seen only once. This clone has just a few counts. What it binds is not known. Patients had chemo-refractory metastatic non-small-cell lung cancer and received focal radiation plus CTLA-4 blockade that used ipilimumab. This clonotype originated in a human donor with non-small cell lung cancer whose response to radiotherapy plus ipilimumab could not be evaluated. Specimen: peripheral blood, collected from a patient treated with radiotherapy plus ipilimumab.

The CDR3 region is CASSGLAGGNEQFF. CDR3 coding DNA: TGTGCCAGCAGCGGACTAGCGGGAGGCAATGAGCAGTTCTTC. The rearrangement uses TRBV2 and TRBJ2-1, with 14 bases fitting TRBD2. Germline V gene lookup returns CDR1 SNHLY and CDR2 FYNNEI. The CDR3 covers 14 residues. J was trimmed by 6 bases and V by 6 bases; bases with no gene match: 1.